The entry below describes one TCR beta chain. These data are taken from a study of beta chain features in type 1 diabetes. This CDR3 has 14 amino acids. V was clipped by 0 bases and J by 4 bases, with 7 bases between them. CDR1 SGHRS and CDR2 YFSETQ come from the germline V gene. What was sequenced were expressed TCRB transcripts, since all of the isolated RNA had been reverse transcribed. Sequenced by immunoSEQ multiplex PCR; TCRdb stores in-frame clones only, minus some. This sample has under 350,000 clones, with approximately 8% found just once. V usage is TRBV5-1 and J usage is TRBJ2-2; D ambiguous. The clonotype was recovered from a woman aged 18-29 years in good health. The material sequenced was central memory CD4+ T cells from blood. CDR3 nucleotides: TGCGCCAGCAGCTTGGAATCAGCCACCGGGGAGCTGTTTTTT. Its protein is CASSLESATGELFF.